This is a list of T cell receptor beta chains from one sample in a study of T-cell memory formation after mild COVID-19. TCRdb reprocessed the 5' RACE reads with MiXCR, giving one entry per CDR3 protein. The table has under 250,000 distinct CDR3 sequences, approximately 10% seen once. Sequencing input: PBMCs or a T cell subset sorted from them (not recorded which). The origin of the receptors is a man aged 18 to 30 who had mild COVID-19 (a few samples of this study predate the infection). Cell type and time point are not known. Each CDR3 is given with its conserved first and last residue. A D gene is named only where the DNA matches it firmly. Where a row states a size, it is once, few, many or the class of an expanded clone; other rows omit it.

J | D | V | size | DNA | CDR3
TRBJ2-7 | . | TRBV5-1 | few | TGCGCCAGCAGCTTGGGAGTTGGGCAGTACTTC | CASSLGVGQYF
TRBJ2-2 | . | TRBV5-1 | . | TGCGCCAGCAGTCGCACAGGGTCGGCCGGGGAGCTGTTTTTT | CASSRTGSAGELFF
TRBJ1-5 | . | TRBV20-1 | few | TGCAGTGCCCTCCGGGCAGGGAGCAATCAGCCCCAGCATTTT | CSALRAGSNQPQHF
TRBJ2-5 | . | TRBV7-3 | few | TGTGCCAGCAGCTCCCTCGGACCCCAGGGGACCCAGTACTTC | CASSSLGPQGTQYF
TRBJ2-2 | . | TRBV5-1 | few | TGCGCCAGCAGCTCCGGGAGCCTCGCGAACACCGGGGAGCTGTTTTTT | CASSSGSLANTGELFF
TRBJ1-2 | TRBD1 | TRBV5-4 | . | TGTGCCAGCAGCAAGGACAGGGGGCAAGGAGGCTACACCTTC | CASSKDRGQGGYTF
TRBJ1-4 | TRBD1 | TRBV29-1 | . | TGCAGCGTTTCCGTGACAGGGAGCGGCGAAAAACTGTTTTTT | CSVSVTGSGEKLFF
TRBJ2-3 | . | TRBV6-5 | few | TGTGCCAGCAGTTACTCGGGTAGCGATCTAATGGTGGATACGCAGTATTTT | CASSYSGSDLMVDTQYF
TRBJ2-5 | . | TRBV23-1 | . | TGCGCCAGCAGTCAGTTAAGGACAGCCCAAGAGACCCAGTACTTC | CASSQLRTAQETQYF
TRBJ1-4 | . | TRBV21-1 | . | TGTGCCAGCAGCAAAGTTGAGGCTTTTGCAGGGACTAATGAAAAACTGTTTTTT | CASSKVEAFAGTNEKLFF
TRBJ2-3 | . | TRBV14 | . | TGTGCCAGCAGCCAAGATATCCGGACATTGGGGGAAGATACGCAGTATTTT | CASSQDIRTLGEDTQYF
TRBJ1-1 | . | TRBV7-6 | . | TGTGCCAGCAGCTTGGGACGGTATACTGAAGCTTTCTTT | CASSLGRYTEAFF
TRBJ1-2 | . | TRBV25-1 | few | TGTGCCAGCAGTGAATATAGCCAGCTCGGTGGCTACACCTTC | CASSEYSQLGGYTF
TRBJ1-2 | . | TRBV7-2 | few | TGTGCCAGCAGCCCGCTGGCCCGCGATGGCTACACCTTC | CASSPLARDGYTF
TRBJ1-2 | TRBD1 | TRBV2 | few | TGTGCCAGCGGGACAGGGGAAAACTATGGCTACACCTTC | CASGTGENYGYTF
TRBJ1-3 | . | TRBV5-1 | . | TGCGCCAGCAGCTTTGAGGGTTCTGGAAACACCATATATTTT | CASSFEGSGNTIYF
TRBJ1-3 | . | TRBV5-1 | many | TGCGCCAGCAGCTACGATAACAGGCGGAGCTCTGGAAACACCATATATTTT | CASSYDNRRSSGNTIYF
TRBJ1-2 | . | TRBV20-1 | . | TGCAGCTGGGGACAAGGCTACACCTTC | CSWGQGYTF
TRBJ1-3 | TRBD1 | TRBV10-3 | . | TGTGCCATCAGACAAGGACAGGGGTCCGGAAACACCATATATTTT | CAIRQGQGSGNTIYF
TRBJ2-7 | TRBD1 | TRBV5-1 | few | TGCGCCAGCGGCCTCTCCGGGACAGGGGCGGAAGAGCAGTACTTC | CASGLSGTGAEEQYF
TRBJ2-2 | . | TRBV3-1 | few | TGTGCCAGCAGCCAAGATTCGGTGAGGACCGGGGAGCTGATTTTT | CASSQDSVRTGELIF
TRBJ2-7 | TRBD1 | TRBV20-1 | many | TGCAGTGCACCTCGCGCGGGCAGGGGGCTAAGATACGAGCAGTACTTC | CSAPRAGRGLRYEQYF
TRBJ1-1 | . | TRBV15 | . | . | CATSRVGQGATMF
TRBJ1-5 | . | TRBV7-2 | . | TGTGCCAGCAGCTTAGCGCCAGGGGCCGGGTTTCAGCCCCAGCATTTT | CASSLAPGAGFQPQHF
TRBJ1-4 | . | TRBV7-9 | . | TGTGCCAGCAGCTCGGGGTCCCGAACTAATGAAAAACTGTTTTTT | CASSSGSRTNEKLFF
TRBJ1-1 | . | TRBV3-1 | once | TGTGCCAGCAGCCTCAGGAAAATGAACACTGATGCTTTCTTT | CASSLRKMNTDAFF
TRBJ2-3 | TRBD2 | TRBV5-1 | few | TGCGCCAGCGGGGCGGGGGGTCCCTGGGCAGATACGCAGTATTTT | CASGAGGPWADTQYF
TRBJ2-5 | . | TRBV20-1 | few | TGCAGTGCTAGTTGGGACTTGGGACATATCCAAGAGACCCAGTACTTC | CSASWDLGHIQETQYF
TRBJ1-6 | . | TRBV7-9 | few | TGTGCCAGCAGCCTGGGGGATCCATTT | CASSLGDPF
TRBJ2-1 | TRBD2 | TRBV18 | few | TGTGCCAGCTCACCCCGGGGGGTCAATGAGCAGTTCTTC | CASSPRGVNEQFF
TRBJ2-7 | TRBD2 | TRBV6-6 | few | TGTGCCAGCAGACTAGCGGGGGGCGATCACTCCTACGAGCAGTACTTC | CASRLAGGDHSYEQYF
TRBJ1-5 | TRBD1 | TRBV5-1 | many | TGCGCCAGCAGAGAGGGGACAGGGGAAAATCAGCCCCAGCATTTT | CASREGTGENQPQHF
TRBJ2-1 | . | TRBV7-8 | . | TGTGCCAGCAGCGCGTACCGGGACGCTCAGGGTGAGCAGTTCTTC | CASSAYRDAQGEQFF
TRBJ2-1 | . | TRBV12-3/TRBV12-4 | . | TGTGCCAGCAGCCGCAGGGCCCATGAGCAGTTCTTC | CASSRRAHEQFF
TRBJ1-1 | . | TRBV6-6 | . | TGTGCCAGCAGTTGGATGAGGGCGGACACTGAAGCTTTCTTT | CASSWMRADTEAFF
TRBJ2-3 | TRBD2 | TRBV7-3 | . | TGTGCCAGCAGCCCTACTAGCGCCACAGATACGCAGTATTTT | CASSPTSATDTQYF
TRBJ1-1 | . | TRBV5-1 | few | TGCGCCAGCAGCTTGGATCTTCCAGTGAACACTGAAGCTTTCTTT | CASSLDLPVNTEAFF
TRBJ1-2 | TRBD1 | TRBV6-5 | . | TGTGCCAGCAGTTACTCGTACAGGGGGCACGGCTACACCTTC | CASSYSYRGHGYTF
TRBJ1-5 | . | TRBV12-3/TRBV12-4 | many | TGTGCCAGCAGTTTCGAGAGAGGGCAGCCCCAGCATTTT | CASSFERGQPQHF
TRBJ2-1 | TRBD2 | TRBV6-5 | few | TGTGCCAGCAGAACCGTGTCAGCGGGATTCAATGAGCAGTTCTTC | CASRTVSAGFNEQFF
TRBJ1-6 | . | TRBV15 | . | TGTGCCACCAGCAAAGGGGACGGTGATTCACCCCTCCACTTT | CATSKGDGDSPLHF
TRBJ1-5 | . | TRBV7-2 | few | TGTGCCAGCAGCCCCCGGGACAGCAATCAGCCCCAGCATTTT | CASSPRDSNQPQHF